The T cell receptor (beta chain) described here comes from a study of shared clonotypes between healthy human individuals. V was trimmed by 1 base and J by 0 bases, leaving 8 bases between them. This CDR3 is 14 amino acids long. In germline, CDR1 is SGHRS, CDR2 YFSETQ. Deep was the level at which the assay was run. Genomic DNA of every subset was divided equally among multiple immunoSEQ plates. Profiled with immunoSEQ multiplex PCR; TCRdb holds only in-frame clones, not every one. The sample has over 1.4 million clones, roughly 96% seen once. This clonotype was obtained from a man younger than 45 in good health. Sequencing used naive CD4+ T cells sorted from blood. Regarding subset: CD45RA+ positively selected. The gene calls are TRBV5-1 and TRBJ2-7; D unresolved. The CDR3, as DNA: TGCGCCAGCAGCTTGTTGGTAGACTCCTACGAGCAGTACTTC. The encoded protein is CASSLLVDSYEQYF.